These 31 T cell receptor beta chains share one sample of origin, sequenced in a study of naive and memory T cell subsets. The beta constant-region primer was an equimolar mix of two oligonucleotides covering TRBC1 and TRBC2. Four rounds of PCR amplified the ligated cDNA using nested alpha and beta constant-region primers plus SP2. MiXCR, run by TCRdb on the UMI-ligation and nested PCR reads, gives a single entry per CDR3 protein. The data contain tens of thousands of distinct CDR3 sequences, about 10% of them seen just once; the ten biggest clones take up approximately 1.1%. Specimen: naive CD8+ T cells from blood. The receptors were gathered from a human donor in good health.

There are many counts of this clonotype. V and J are TRBV6-5 and TRBJ2-1; TRBD1 agrees at 7 bases. After removal of 5 bases from V and 10 bases from J, the junction contained 8 bases not matched to a gene. The CDR3 loop spans 13 amino acids. Germline CDR1 MNHEY, CDR2 SVGAGI. The CDR3 protein is CASSILTGEEQFF. The CDR3 DNA reads TGTGCCAGCAGTATACTCACAGGGGAAGAGCAGTTCTTC.

The table lists this clonotype with many counts. The chain recombines TRBV29-1 with TRBJ2-1; TRBD2 matches 13 bases. This CDR3 has 17 residues. Per the germline V gene, CDR1 is SQVTM and CDR2 is ANQGSEA. After removal of 3 bases from V and 1 base from J, the junction contained 6 bases not matched to a gene. CDR3 region: CSVDGLAGAQSYNEQFF. CDR3 DNA sequence: TGCAGCGTTGACGGACTAGCGGGAGCCCAATCCTACAATGAGCAGTTCTTC.

The rearrangement links TRBV7-9 to TRBJ2-7; TRBD1 matches 9 bases. This CDR3 is built from 16 residues. Looked up from germline, CDR1 is SEHNR and CDR2 is FQNEAQ (reference sequence). J lost 7 bases, V lost 4 bases, and 14 bases had no gene match. CDR3 in DNA: TGTGCCAGCAGCTATCCCGAACGGAGACAGGGGGAGGAGCAGTACTTC. Protein product: CASSYPERRQGEEQYF.

This clonotype was picked up a small number of times. The chain carries TRBV6-5 and TRBJ2-7; D gene uncertain. The CDR3 runs 13 residues. Germline lookup yields CDR1 MNHEY and CDR2 SVGAGI. Between the trimmed V and J ends, which lost 4 bases and 2 bases, there was a span of 9 bases. CDR3 amino acids: CASSLGATYEQYF. The CDR3 DNA follows: TGTGCCAGCAGTTTGGGCGCCACCTACGAGCAGTACTTC.

In its sample, this clonotype was seen many times. The rearrangement links TRBV5-1 to TRBJ2-2; 8 nucleotides align to TRBD1. Trimming took 6 bases from V and 1 from J; bases not matched to a gene: 8. In germline, CDR1 is SGHRS, CDR2 YFSETQ. The length of the CDR3 is 16 residues. The CDR3 nucleotides read TGCGCCAGCACCCTGAGGGGGACAGGGAACACCGGGGAGCTGTTTTTT. Protein sequence: CASTLRGTGNTGELFF.

This clonotype has just a few counts. The chain joins TRBV3-1 to TRBJ1-1; D is uncertain. This CDR3 spans 13 amino acids. From germline, CDR1 is LGHDT and CDR2 YNNKEL (reference sequence). The V end was cut by 4 bases, the J end by 7 bases, with 13 bases between. CDR3 protein: CASSPGRVNEAFF. In nucleotides, the CDR3 is TGTGCCAGCAGCCCCGGGCGTGTCAATGAAGCTTTCTTT. The full variable domain, with the rest looked up from reference TRBV3-1 and TRBJ1-1, is DTAVSQTPKYLVTQMGNDKSIKCEQNLGHDTMYWYKQDSKKFLKIMFSYNNKELIINETVPNRFSPKSPDKAHLNLHINSLELGDSAVYFCASSPGRVNEAFFGQGTRLTVV.

The rearrangement joins TRBV5-6 to TRBJ2-1; D not certain. Trimming stripped 0 bases from V and 4 bases from J, with 8 bases between. CDR3 length: 14 residues. CDR1 and CDR2 from the germline V gene are SGHDT and YYEEEE. CDR3 amino acids: CASSLEWDYNEQFF. The CDR3 DNA reads TGTGCCAGCAGCTTGGAGTGGGATTACAATGAGCAGTTCTTC.

The sample holds a few counts of this clonotype. The V call is TRBV3-1, the J call TRBJ2-7, with 7 nucleotides matching TRBD2. The V and J ends lost 0 bases and 2 bases, in that order; junction bases with no gene match: 7. Germline V gene lookup returns CDR1 LGHDT and CDR2 YNNKEL (reference sequence). The CDR3 consists of 16 residues. For the CDR3, the DNA is TGTGCCAGCAGCCAAGACCTGGGAGGGCCTACCTACGAGCAGTACTTC. This translates into CASSQDLGGPTYEQYF.

This CDR3 reads CASSLGGRAPFSGANVLTF. CDR3 bases: TGTGCCAGCAGCTTAGGCGGGAGGGCCCCCTTCTCTGGGGCCAACGTCCTGACTTTC. V is TRBV7-9 and J is TRBJ2-6; 9 positions match TRBD2. The V and J ends lost 1 base and 0 bases, in that order; junction bases with no gene match: 7. The CDR3 extends over 19 amino acids. The germline CDR1 and CDR2 sequences are SEHNR and FQNEAQ (reference sequence).

The V call is TRBV4-1, the J call TRBJ2-7; tentatively, D is TRBD1 (5 bases). This CDR3 is built from 16 residues. Germline CDR1 and CDR2: MGHRA and YSYEKL. Trimming cost V 1 base and J 0 bases, with 13 bases left between them. CDR3 amino acids: CASSQVLGAGSYEQYF. The CDR3 region has the DNA TGCGCCAGCAGCCAAGTTCTAGGGGCCGGCTCCTACGAGCAGTACTTC.

The chain recombines TRBV19 with TRBJ2-1; D uncertain. The V end lost 1 base, the J end lost 0 bases, and 7 bases lay between the germline ends. Germline CDR1 is LNHDA and CDR2 is SQIVND (reference sequence). The CDR3 has 15 residues. In DNA, the CDR3 is TGTGCCAGTAGTATAGCCCTGAGCTCCTACAATGAGCAGTTCTTC. Amino acids: CASSIALSSYNEQFF.

At least ten counts were recorded for this clonotype. V is TRBV29-1 and J is TRBJ1-3; D unclear. Trimming cost V 1 base and J 4 bases, with 11 bases left between them. Germline CDR1 is SQVTM and CDR2 is ANQGSEA. The length of the CDR3 is 14 residues. Written as DNA, the CDR3 is TGCAGCGTTGAAGGGAAGGGAGGCGGAAACACCATATATTTT. Its translation: CSVEGKGGGNTIYF.

This clonotype was seen ten or more times. The chain joins TRBV6-2 or TRBV6-3 to TRBJ2-7; 10 bases line up with TRBD2. V gave up 5 bases and J gave up 2 bases; unmatched junction bases: 3. Germline V lookup: CDR1 MNHEY, CDR2 SVGEGT. The CDR3 covers 14 residues. The CDR3 sequence: CASSPLAGAYEQYF. The CDR3 DNA follows: TGTGCCAGCAGTCCCCTAGCGGGAGCCTACGAGCAGTACTTC.

V gene TRBV9 combines with J gene TRBJ2-1; 7 bases are shared with TRBD2. This CDR3 contains 12 residues. Trimming removed 9 bases from V and 7 bases from J; junction bases left unmatched: 7. Germline CDR1 and CDR2: SGDLS and YYNGEE. The CDR3 DNA sequence: TGTGCCACCGGGACTAACACTAATGAGCAGTTCTTC. This codes for CATGTNTNEQFF.

Note on this clonotype: This may arise from a read error, as a much more abundant clone is one base away. The rearrangement joins TRBV3-1 to TRBJ2-1; 10 positions match TRBD2. The CDR3 runs 16 residues. Germline CDR1 reads LGHDT; CDR2 reads YNNKEL (reference sequence). Written as DNA, the CDR3 is TGTGCCGGCAGCCAGCCAGGGACTAGCGCTTACAATGAGCAGTTCTTC. Its protein is CAGSQPGTSAYNEQFF.

This clonotype turned up a few times. The rearrangement joins TRBV15 to TRBJ1-2, with 8 bases that match TRBD1. This CDR3 has 18 amino acids. V was clipped by 0 bases and J by 2 bases; unmatched bases: 11. Per the germline V gene, CDR1 is LNHNV and CDR2 is YYDKDF (reference sequence). This chain's CDR3 is CATSREGSADRANYGYTF. For the CDR3, the DNA is TGTGCCACCAGCAGAGAAGGTAGCGCGGACAGGGCGAACTATGGCTACACCTTC.

The chain links TRBV5-1 to TRBJ2-5; TRBD2 aligns across 9 bases. CDR1 and CDR2 from the germline V gene are SGHRS and YFSETQ. The CDR3 length is 19 residues. V was clipped by 0 bases and J by 5 bases; unmatched bases: 17. The CDR3 loop reads CASSLEVALAGPPTETQYF. The DNA for the CDR3 is TGCGCCAGCAGCTTGGAGGTTGCGCTAGCGGGGCCCCCGACGGAGACCCAGTACTTC.

This clonotype was recorded at least ten times. This sequence joins TRBV11-2 and TRBJ2-1; TRBD2 aligns across 8 bases. V shed 5 bases and J 8 bases; nucleotides not matched to a gene: 20. The germline CDR1 and CDR2 sequences are SGHAT and FQNNGV. The CDR3 runs to 18 residues. CDR3 loop: CASSATGVTGGPADEQFF. The CDR3 DNA sequence: TGTGCCAGCAGCGCCACCGGTGTAACGGGAGGGCCAGCGGATGAGCAGTTCTTC.

This clonotype has a handful of counts. J is TRBJ2-2 and V is TRBV27; D is unclear. The CDR3 loop spans 14 amino acids. Germline CDR1 and CDR2: MNHEY and SMNVEV (reference sequence). The ends were cut back, 3 bases at V and 2 bases at J, with 7 bases in the middle. CDR3 sequence: CASSLAANTGELFF. The CDR3 region has the DNA TGTGCCAGCAGTTTGGCGGCTAACACCGGGGAGCTGTTTTTT.

This chain joins TRBV12-3 or TRBV12-4 and TRBJ1-5; no firm D call. The CDR3 length is 14 residues. Trimming removed 5 bases from V and 2 bases from J, with 10 bases in between. The CDR3 loop reads CASSPRTGNQPQHF. The CDR3 DNA follows: TGTGCCAGCAGTCCGCGGACGGGCAATCAGCCCCAGCATTTT.

The rearrangement uses TRBV3-1 and TRBJ2-3; D is uncertain. The length of the CDR3 is 13 residues. V lost 1 base and J 2 bases, leaving 4 bases between the germline ends. In germline, CDR1 is LGHDT, CDR2 YNNKEL (reference sequence). The DNA for the CDR3 is TGTGCCAGCAGCCAAGGCTACACAGATACGCAGTATTTT. Translation: CASSQGYTDTQYF.

In its sample, this clonotype was seen many times. This chain uses TRBV28 with TRBJ2-3; D possibly corresponds to TRBD2 (6 bases). The germline V gene encodes CDR1 MDHEN and CDR2 SYDVKM. This CDR3 region has 15 residues. The V and J ends lost 2 bases and 0 bases respectively, with 9 bases between them. In nucleotides, the CDR3 is TGTGCCAGCAGTTTAGCGGGACTGAGCACAGATACGCAGTATTTT. This codes for CASSLAGLSTDTQYF.

This clonotype was observed a handful of times. V usage is TRBV6-2 or TRBV6-3 and J usage is TRBJ2-7, with D possibly being TRBD2 (6 bases). CDR1 and CDR2 (germline): MNHEY, SVGEGT. The CDR3 has 14 residues. V dropped 2 bases and J dropped 0 bases, with 8 bases sitting between them. For the CDR3, the DNA is TGTGCCAGCAGTTACCGGGAGAGCTCCTACGAGCAGTACTTC. Protein: CASSYRESSYEQYF.

Ten or more counts support this clonotype. This chain uses TRBV6-5 with TRBJ2-7; D gene unclear. Per the germline V gene, CDR1 is MNHEY and CDR2 is SVGAGI. This CDR3 contains 13 residues. V was shortened by 8 bases and J by 4 bases, with 15 bases between the two germline ends. CDR3 region: CASALSFGYEQYF. DNA for the CDR3: TGTGCCAGCGCTCTGAGTTTCGGGTACGAGCAGTACTTC.

The rearrangement uses TRBV20-1 and TRBJ1-3, with D hard to call. The CDR3 is 15 amino acids. Germline V gene lookup returns CDR1 DFQATT and CDR2 SNEGSKA (reference sequence). V lost 0 bases to trimming and J lost 1 base, with 10 bases between them. CDR3 in DNA: TGCAGTGCTAGAGATCGTGAGGGTTCTGGAAACACCATATATTTT. It is translated as CSARDREGSGNTIYF.

This clonotype appeared many times. The chain combines TRBV13 with TRBJ2-3, with D perhaps assigned TRBD1 or TRBD2 (5 bases each). This CDR3 has 15 amino acids. Trimming took 4 bases from V and 0 from J, leaving 11 bases between them. CDR1 is PRHDT and CDR2 is FYEKMQ in the germline V gene (reference sequence). The chain's CDR3 is CASSSRDQSTDTQYF. The CDR3 nucleotides are TGTGCCAGCAGCTCCCGGGACCAAAGCACAGATACGCAGTATTTT.

The table lists this clonotype with many counts. In nucleotides, the CDR3 is TGTGCCAGCAGCTTGAAGCGGGAGAAAAACACCGGGGAGCTGTTTTTT. Its translation is CASSLKREKNTGELFF. V is TRBV7-4 and J is TRBJ2-2, with 8 bases lining up with TRBD2. This CDR3 is built from 16 residues. J gave up 2 bases and V 3 bases, and 5 bases lay outside the gene matches. Germline assignment: CDR1 SGHVT and CDR2 SQSDAQ.

The chain couples TRBV7-8 to TRBJ2-1; a possible D gene is TRBD2 (6 bases). Between the trimmed V and J ends, which lost 1 base and 7 bases, there was a span of 20 bases. Germline V gene lookup returns CDR1 SGHVS and CDR2 FQNEAQ. This CDR3 is 17 amino acids long. CDR3 loop: CASSLVKPGLDRNEQFF. The CDR3 DNA is TGTGCCAGCAGCTTAGTTAAACCGGGACTGGACCGAAATGAGCAGTTCTTC.

The chain has TRBV25-1 and TRBJ2-1; D gene ambiguous. Trimming cost V 6 bases and J 9 bases, with 15 bases left between them. The CDR3 sequence is 13 residues long. Germline V lookup: CDR1 MGHDK, CDR2 SYGVNS. CDR3: CASRDDDLGEQFF. CDR3 in DNA: TGTGCCAGCAGGGACGACGACTTGGGTGAGCAGTTCTTC. Full variable domain (remainder filled in from reference TRBV25-1 and TRBJ2-1): EADIYQTPRYLVIGTGKKITLECSQTMGHDKMYWYQQDPGMELHLIHYSYGVNSTEKGDLSSESTVSRIRTEHFPLTLESARPSHTSQYLCASRDDDLGEQFFGPGTRLTVL.

The chain joins TRBV10-1 to TRBJ2-5; D gene uncertain. V lost 2 bases and J lost 5, with 9 bases in between. The CDR3 runs 13 residues. The germline V gene encodes CDR1 WNHNN and CDR2 SYGVQD (reference sequence). DNA of the CDR3: TGCGCCAGCAGTGAGCCTGGAAGGGAGACCCAGTACTTC. Protein product: CASSEPGRETQYF.

The sample holds a few counts of this clonotype. The V gene is TRBV12-3 or TRBV12-4, the J gene TRBJ2-2; D remains unclear. The V gene lost 3 bases and the J gene lost 3 bases, with 5 bases spanning the gap. The CDR3 sequence is 13 residues long. The DNA of the CDR3 is TGTGCCAGCAGTTTCTTCGACACCGGGGAGCTGTTTTTT. This encodes CASSFFDTGELFF.